Each of the 20 T cell receptor beta chains below was sequenced from the same sample in a study of technical replicates of blood from a handful of donors. Clones were sequenced by immunoSEQ multiplex PCR, and TCRdb holds only the in-frame ones, with some missing. The top ten hold less than 0.35% of the sample, which has 90,000 or so clones, approximately 95% seen once. Sequenced: T cells isolated from PBMCs. Receptor source: a human donor in good health.

About this clone: In the same sample, other DNA sequences code for this CDR3. The chain combines TRBV4-3 with TRBJ2-7, with 7 bases aligning to TRBD1. V lost 2 bases to trimming and J lost 1 base; unmatched junction nucleotides: 2. The CDR3 is made up of 14 amino acids. Germline assignment: CDR1 LGHNA and CDR2 YSLEER. In nucleotides, the CDR3 is TGCGCCAGCAGCCAACGGACAGGTTCCTACGAGCAGTACTTC. It yields the protein CASSQRTGSYEQYF.

The chain is built from TRBV14 and TRBJ2-1; 13 nucleotides align to TRBD2. V lost 0 bases to trimming and J lost 1 base; unmatched junction nucleotides: 15. The germline V gene has CDR1 SGHDN and CDR2 FVKESK. The CDR3 is made up of 22 amino acids. The CDR3 bases are TGTGCCAGCAGCCAAGAGATTCCGCCGGGACTAGCGGGAATATATTCCTACAATGAGCAGTTCTTC. This sequence encodes CASSQEIPPGLAGIYSYNEQFF. Based on the CDR3 plus reference TRBV14 and TRBJ2-1, the full variable domain is EAGVTQFPSHSVIEKGQTVTLRCDPISGHDNLYWYRRVMGKEIKFLLHFVKESKQDESGMPNNRFLAERTGGTYSTLKVQPAELEDSGVYFCASSQEIPPGLAGIYSYNEQFFGPGTRLTVL.

DNA of the CDR3: TGTGCCAGCAGTTACTCGACTCCAGGGGCAGATACGCAGTATTTT. Encoded protein: CASSYSTPGADTQYF. The chain is built from TRBV6-5 and TRBJ2-3; D may be TRBD1 (6 bases). The germline V gene encodes CDR1 MNHEY and CDR2 SVGAGI. CDR3 length equals 15 residues. Trimming took off 0 bases at V and 4 bases at J, with 11 bases between the two ends.

V is TRBV27 and J is TRBJ1-1; perhaps TRBD1 as D (5 bases). V lost 3 bases and J lost 2, with 13 bases in between. CDR1 and CDR2 (germline): MNHEY, SMNVEV (reference sequence). The CDR3 totals 15 residues. The CDR3 coding sequence is TGTGCCAGCAGTTTCTCCGTGGGGGGTAACACTGAAGCTTTCTTT. Residues: CASSFSVGGNTEAFF.

The chain is built from TRBV6-5 and TRBJ1-1; TRBD1 aligns across 7 bases. The CDR3 extends over 13 amino acids. Per germline, CDR1 MNHEY and CDR2 SVGAGI. V gave up 8 bases and J gave up 2 bases; unmatched junction bases: 5. The CDR3 nucleotides read TGTGCCAGCGGAAGACAGGGTAACACTGAAGCTTTCTTT. This encodes CASGRQGNTEAFF.

V and J are TRBV27 and TRBJ2-5, with D perhaps matching TRBD2 (5 bases). The V end lost 2 bases, the J end lost 0 bases, and 7 bases lay between the germline ends. Per the germline V gene, CDR1 is MNHEY and CDR2 is SMNVEV (reference sequence). The CDR3 has 14 amino acids. CDR3 in DNA: TGTGCCAGCAGTTTAGCCGGGAACCAAGAGACCCAGTACTTC. It specifies CASSLAGNQETQYF.

This clone was observed a single time. The V call is TRBV7-9, the J call TRBJ2-7, with 7 bases identical to TRBD2. Germline values: CDR1 SEHNR, CDR2 FQNEAQ (reference sequence). Germline trimming cut 5 bases from V and 2 bases from J; bases unmatched to any gene: 6. The CDR3 is 14 amino acids. The CDR3 loop is CASSEGTTAYEQYF. CDR3 nucleotide sequence: TGTGCCAGCAGCGAGGGGACTACCGCCTACGAGCAGTACTTC.

V usage is TRBV25-1 and J usage is TRBJ1-4; maybe TRBD1 (6 bases). Trimming removed 3 bases from V and 1 base from J, with 9 bases in between. From germline, CDR1 is MGHDK and CDR2 SYGVNS. This CDR3 spans 15 amino acids. The CDR3 DNA is TGTGCCAGCAGTGAGTCGACAGGAACTAATGAAAAACTGTTTTTT. Its translation: CASSESTGTNEKLFF. Combining the CDR3 with reference TRBV25-1 and TRBJ1-4 gives the whole variable domain EADIYQTPRYLVIGTGKKITLECSQTMGHDKMYWYQQDPGMELHLIHYSYGVNSTEKGDLSSESTVSRIRTEHFPLTLESARPSHTSQYLCASSESTGTNEKLFFGSGTQLSVL.

The gene calls are TRBV10-3 and TRBJ1-1, with D unclear. Trimming took off 0 bases at V and 2 bases at J, with 10 bases between the two ends. CDR1 and CDR2 from the germline V gene are ENHRY and SYGVKD. The CDR3 runs 15 residues. For the CDR3, the DNA is TGTGCCATCAGTGAGTCGAGAGATTTAAACACTGAAGCTTTCTTT. This gives the protein CAISESRDLNTEAFF.

The chain recombines TRBV30 with TRBJ2-3; possible D gene TRBD1, 6 bases. Trimming cost V 8 bases and J 1 base, with 13 bases left between them. The V gene's germline CDR1 is GTSNPN and CDR2 SVGIG (reference sequence). The CDR3 totals 13 residues. The DNA of the CDR3 is TGTGCCAGACAGGCCCCCGGCACAGATACGCAGTATTTT. This sequence encodes CARQAPGTDTQYF.

The CDR3 reads CASRTSGKVYEQFF. DNA of the CDR3: TGTGCCAGCAGGACTAGCGGGAAAGTCTATGAGCAGTTCTTC. V is TRBV27 and J is TRBJ2-1; 11 positions match TRBD2. The CDR3 consists of 14 residues. Germline values: CDR1 MNHEY, CDR2 SMNVEV (reference sequence). J lost 8 bases, V lost 6 bases, and 6 bases had no gene match.

The rearrangement joins TRBV2 to TRBJ2-3; 8 bases match TRBD2. Germline loops: CDR1 SNHLY, CDR2 FYNNEI. V trimming: 4 bases; J trimming: 9 bases; junction bases outside the gene matches: 3. The CDR3 has 12 residues. CDR3 in DNA: TGTGCCAGCAGTGGGACTAGCAGGACGCAGTATTTT. It encodes CASSGTSRTQYF. The complete variable domain, with remaining parts taken from reference TRBV2 and TRBJ2-3, reads EPEVTQTPSHQVTQMGQEVILRCVPISNHLYFYWYRQILGQKVEFLVSFYNNEISEKSEIFDDQFSVERPDGSNFTLKIRSTKLEDSAMYFCASSGTSRTQYFGPGTRLTVL.

The genes are TRBV19 and TRBJ1-4; D perhaps matches TRBD1 (5 bases). V was pared by 4 bases and J by 3 bases, with 12 bases between. Germline V gene lookup returns CDR1 LNHDA and CDR2 SQIVND (reference sequence). The CDR3 runs 15 residues. The chain's CDR3 is CASSTGGGPNEKLFF. CDR3 coding DNA: TGTGCCAGTAGTACGGGCGGGGGACCTAATGAAAAACTGTTTTTT.

This clone appeared once. The J gene is TRBJ2-7, the V gene TRBV7-9; D call uncertain. Germline CDR1 SEHNR, CDR2 FQNEAQ (reference sequence). Between the trimmed V and J ends, which lost 2 bases and 4 bases, there was a span of 9 bases. This CDR3 region has 13 residues. CDR3 residues: CASSLLSTYEQYF. CDR3 DNA: TGTGCCAGCAGCTTATTGAGTACTTACGAGCAGTACTTC.

This clone appeared once. This sequence joins TRBV30 and TRBJ2-3; 8 nucleotides match TRBD2. CDR1 is GTSNPN, CDR2 SVGIG, per germline (reference sequence). The CDR3 is made up of 14 amino acids. The junction had 11 bases not matched to a gene; V was cut back by 7 bases and J by 5 bases. The CDR3 loop reads CAFIREGQRDTQYF. In DNA, the CDR3 is TGTGCCTTCATACGGGAGGGCCAAAGAGATACGCAGTATTTT.

The chain recombines TRBV27 with TRBJ2-7; D unclear. This CDR3 contains 13 residues. Germline values: CDR1 MNHEY, CDR2 SMNVEV (reference sequence). Trimming removed 5 bases from V and 0 bases from J, with 8 bases in between. The CDR3, as DNA: TGTGCCAGCAGTGCGAGTAGCTCCTACGAGCAGTACTTC. It is translated as CASSASSSYEQYF.

The gene calls are TRBV27 and TRBJ2-3; TRBD1 matches 9 bases. There are 16 residues in the CDR3. The V and J ends lost 5 bases and 4 bases, in that order; junction bases with no gene match: 10. From germline, CDR1 is MNHEY and CDR2 SMNVEV (reference sequence). CDR3 DNA: TGTGCCAGCAGTGGGCTTATAGGGACAGGGTCAGATACGCAGTATTTT. Protein product: CASSGLIGTGSDTQYF.

The rearrangement joins TRBV29-1 to TRBJ2-1, with D possibly TRBD2 on 5 matching bases. The CDR3 is made up of 11 amino acids. The germline gives CDR1 SQVTM, CDR2 ANQGSEA. V was trimmed by 7 bases and J by 4 bases, leaving 8 bases between them. In DNA, the CDR3 is TGCAGCGGGACTGCTTACAATGAGCAGTTCTTC. This gives the protein CSGTAYNEQFF.

The chain has TRBV19 and TRBJ1-4; D is unclear. The CDR3 covers 14 residues. V lost 3 bases to trimming and J lost 2 bases, with 7 bases between them. The germline gives CDR1 LNHDA, CDR2 SQIVND (reference sequence). CDR3 amino acids: CASSIIGTNEKLFF. Here the CDR3 DNA reads TGTGCCAGTAGTATCATCGGGACTAATGAAAAACTGTTTTTT.

This rearrangement joins TRBV9 to TRBJ2-1; 8 nucleotides line up with TRBD2. Germline CDR1 reads SGDLS; CDR2 reads YYNGEE. V lost 4 bases to trimming and J lost 5 bases; unmatched junction nucleotides: 14. The CDR3 runs to 17 residues. CDR3 in DNA: TGTGCCAGCAGCTCCGCGCGGAGGCTAGCGGGTGACAATGAGCAGTTCTTC. It translates to CASSSARRLAGDNEQFF. The whole variable domain, filled in from reference TRBV9 and TRBJ2-1, reads DSGVTQTPKHLITATGQRVTLRCSPRSGDLSVYWYQQSLDQGLQFLIQYYNGEERAKGNILERFSAQQFPDLHSELNLSSLELGDSALYFCASSSARRLAGDNEQFFGPGTRLTVL.